What follows describes a single T cell receptor beta chain. The antigen remains unidentified. Each CDR3 protein gets one entry after TCRdb re-called the PCR reads with MiXCR. The sample lists approximately 23,000 distinct CDR3 sequences, 45% to 55% occurring once. Trimming stripped 6 bases from V and 0 bases from J, with 11 bases between. CDR1 and CDR2 (germline): LNHDA, SQIVND (reference sequence). The CDR3 has 15 amino acids. This entry belongs to a study of vaccination and CD4 T cells after COVID-19. Overall study context: Investigators took post-vaccine samples a median approximately 73 days after dose two, within a range of 14 to 241. Overall study results and limits: The study found median SARS-CoV-2-reactive clonotypes rising from 21 to 38, not significantly. Spike mono-reactivity was the property of 304 of 307 vaccine-specific clones in convalescent patients. The appearance of a median approximately 90% of reactive clones in convalescent patients occurred only post-vaccination.

The input for sequencing was CD4+ T cells from blood, taken before SARS-CoV-2 vaccination. This chain connects TRBV19 to TRBJ2-2, with D perhaps matching TRBD1 (5 bases). The receptor was isolated from a human donor who had recovered from COVID-19. This chain's CDR3 is CASRFGAANTGELFF. In nucleotides, the CDR3 is TGTGCCAGTAGGTTTGGGGCTGCGAACACCGGGGAGCTGTTTTTT.